This T cell receptor beta chain was captured in a study of lymphopenia after photon versus proton radiotherapy. Whole-study findings and limits: A bigger post-nadir fall in TCR diversity correlated inversely with survival time in deceased patients. Authors raise, but do not show, better survival with proton therapy. Relative stability marked proton patients; photon patients lost diversity and naive cells. Oligoclonal CD8+ Temra expansion after nadir drove photon patients' diversity drop.

Only one count was recorded for this clone. Antigen: not known. Measured with immunoSEQ multiplex PCR; TCRdb has only the in-frame clones, and not every one. The top ten hold under 1.5% of the sample, which has about 83,000 clones, approximately 82% seen once. The sample in question was peripheral blood, obtained from a patient treated with proton-based radiotherapy. The clonotype originates from a man between 60 and 70 years old with pancreatic cancer.

In DNA, the CDR3 is TGTGCCAGCAGCTTGTCCGGGACAGGGTTCCCAGATACGCAGTATTTT. Protein product: CASSLSGTGFPDTQYF. The V call is TRBV5-4, the J call TRBJ2-3; 9 nucleotides agree with TRBD1. With V trimmed by 1 base and J by 4 bases, 7 bases remained unmatched. Germline CDR1 reads SGHNT; CDR2 reads YYREEE (reference sequence). This CDR3 has 16 amino acids.